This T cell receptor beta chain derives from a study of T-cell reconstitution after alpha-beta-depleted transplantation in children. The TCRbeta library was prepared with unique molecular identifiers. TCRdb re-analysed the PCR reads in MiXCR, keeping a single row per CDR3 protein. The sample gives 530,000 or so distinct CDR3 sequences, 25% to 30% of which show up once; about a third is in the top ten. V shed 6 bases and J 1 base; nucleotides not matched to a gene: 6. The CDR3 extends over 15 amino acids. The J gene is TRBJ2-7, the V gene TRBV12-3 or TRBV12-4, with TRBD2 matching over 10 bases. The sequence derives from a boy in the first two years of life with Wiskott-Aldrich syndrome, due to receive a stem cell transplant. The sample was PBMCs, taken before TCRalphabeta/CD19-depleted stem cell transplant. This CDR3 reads CASRRGTSESYEQYF. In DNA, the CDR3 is TGTGCCAGCAGGCGAGGGACTAGCGAGTCCTACGAGCAGTACTTC.